This entry lists 24 T cell receptor beta chains sequenced from one sample in a study of cytomegalovirus exposure and HLA in healthy donors. The PCR made use of 60 Vbeta and 13 Jbeta primers. The table came from immunoSEQ multiplex PCR; TCRdb's copy has only in-frame clones and leaves some out. The sample has approximately 150,000 clones; over 70% are singletons. Sequenced material: PBMCs. The receptors were sampled from a woman aged 25 to 45 in good health and CMV-seropositive.

This sequence joins TRBV4-1 and TRBJ2-5; D may be TRBD2 (5 bases). Trimming left V 0 bases short and J 3 bases short, with 23 bases between. CDR1 and CDR2 (germline): MGHRA, YSYEKL. The CDR3 runs to 19 residues. CDR3 coding DNA: TGCGCCAGCAGCCAAGAATGCGCCCGAGGGAATTATTCCAAAGAGACCCAGTACTTC. Residues: CASSQECARGNYSKETQYF.

The chain carries TRBV5-1 and TRBJ2-1; 10 bases line up with TRBD2. Germline CDR1 is SGHRS and CDR2 is YFSETQ. V shed 3 bases and J 8 bases; nucleotides not matched to a gene: 14. The CDR3 length is 17 residues. The CDR3: CASSSLAGEDQGDEQFF. The CDR3 DNA is TGCGCCAGCAGCTCCCTAGCGGGAGAGGATCAGGGCGATGAGCAGTTCTTC. Based on the CDR3 plus reference TRBV5-1 and TRBJ2-1, the full variable domain is KAGVTQTPRYLIKTRGQQVTLSCSPISGHRSVSWYQQTPGQGLQFLFEYFSETQRNKGNFPGRFSGRQFSNSRSEMNVSTLELGDSALYLCASSSLAGEDQGDEQFFGPGTRLTVL.

Turning to this clone: This CDR3 is also generated by other DNA sequences in the sample. V is TRBV7-3 and J is TRBJ2-5, with D maybe TRBD1 (7 bases). Trimming shortened V by 1 base and J by 2 bases, and 11 bases separated the two germline ends. The CDR3 consists of 15 residues. Germline CDR1 reads SGHTA; CDR2 reads FQGTGA. The CDR3 reads CASSLNPGGQETQYF. CDR3 DNA: TGTGCCAGCAGCTTAAACCCAGGGGGGCAAGAGACCCAGTACTTC.

The chain couples TRBV11-2 to TRBJ1-2, with D tentatively TRBD1 (6 bases). This CDR3 has 12 amino acids. V lost 7 bases to trimming and J lost 5 bases, with 11 bases between them. Per the germline V gene, CDR1 is SGHAT and CDR2 is FQNNGV. DNA for the CDR3: TGTGCCAGCACAGGGGCGGGTTATGGCTACACCTTC. This translates into CASTGAGYGYTF.

The CDR3 DNA is TGCGCCAGCAGCTTGCTACAGGGGGATGGCACTGAAGCTTTCTTT. This sequence encodes CASSLLQGDGTEAFF. The chain employs TRBV5-1 and TRBJ1-1; TRBD1 matches 8 bases. Germline CDR1 SGHRS, CDR2 YFSETQ. J lost 4 bases, V lost 1 base, and 6 bases had no gene match. This CDR3 is 15 amino acids long.

This clone has ten or more counts. V usage is TRBV11-2 and J usage is TRBJ1-2; D possibly corresponds to TRBD1 (5 bases). The CDR3 consists of 17 residues. Trimming cost V 0 bases and J 4 bases, with 18 bases left between them. In germline, CDR1 is SGHAT, CDR2 FQNNGV. This CDR3 reads CASSLDLVSGLAYGYTF. The CDR3 coding sequence is TGTGCCAGCAGCTTAGATCTTGTATCGGGACTTGCCTATGGCTACACCTTC.

The chain couples TRBV30 to TRBJ2-5, with 7 bases that match TRBD2. Germline assignment: CDR1 GTSNPN and CDR2 SVGIG (reference sequence). The CDR3 has 17 residues. After removal of 4 bases from V and 0 bases from J, the junction contained 14 bases not matched to a gene. The CDR3 here is CAWTYAVGLTYQETQYF. CDR3 sequence (DNA): TGTGCCTGGACCTACGCTGTGGGACTAACGTACCAAGAGACCCAGTACTTC.

The CDR3 DNA follows: TGTGCCAGCAGCCCGACAGGGTGGAGCACTGAAGCTTTCTTT. Protein sequence: CASSPTGWSTEAFF. The rearrangement links TRBV7-3 to TRBJ1-1, with 7 bases that match TRBD1. The CDR3 runs 14 residues. Per the germline V gene, CDR1 is SGHTA and CDR2 is FQGTGA. The junction had 7 bases not matched to a gene; V was cut back by 5 bases and J by 4 bases.

This chain uses TRBV9 with TRBJ2-2, with 9 bases fitting TRBD2. Germline CDR1 reads SGDLS; CDR2 reads YYNGEE. There are 16 residues in the CDR3. Losses at the gene ends were 6 bases for V and 7 bases for J; bases not matched to a gene: 13. The CDR3 nucleotides read TGTGCCAGCACATCCGGGACTAGCTCGCGGTTCGGGGAGCTGTTTTTT. Protein product: CASTSGTSSRFGELFF.

This sequence joins TRBV5-3 and TRBJ1-5; D remains unclear. TRBV5-3 is filed as an ORF, its function uncertain. This CDR3 contains 14 residues. V lost 5 bases and J 0 bases, leaving 9 bases between the germline ends. DNA for the CDR3: TGTGCCAGAAGTCGGAGGGATAGCAATCAGCCCCAGCATTTT. It yields the protein CARSRRDSNQPQHF.

In DNA form, the CDR3 reads TGTGCCAGCAGCTCTAGCGGGAGCACAGATACGCAGTATTTT. Protein product: CASSSSGSTDTQYF. The V and J genes are TRBV7-9 and TRBJ2-3; 8 bases align to TRBD2. This CDR3 comprises 14 residues. V lost 4 bases to trimming and J lost 0 bases; unmatched junction nucleotides: 0. Germline V gene sequence: CDR1 SEHNR, CDR2 FQNEAQ (reference sequence).

The V call is TRBV28, the J call TRBJ1-5, with 7 bases that match TRBD1. V was clipped by 7 bases and J by 7 bases; unmatched bases: 7. The CDR3 extends over 13 amino acids. CDR1 MDHEN and CDR2 SYDVKM come from the germline V gene. The CDR3 here is CASTWGQSQPQHF. CDR3 DNA sequence: TGTGCCAGCACCTGGGGACAGTCCCAGCCCCAGCATTTT.

This chain joins TRBV7-8 and TRBJ1-1; the match to TRBD1 covers 8 bases. Per germline, CDR1 SGHVS and CDR2 FQNEAQ. Germline trimming cut 5 bases from V and 1 base from J; bases unmatched to any gene: 3. This CDR3 comprises 14 residues. The CDR3 sequence is CASSIGTGNTEAFF. The CDR3 DNA sequence: TGTGCCAGCAGCATAGGGACAGGGAACACTGAAGCTTTCTTT. Based on the CDR3 plus reference TRBV7-8 and TRBJ1-1, the full variable domain is GAGVSQSPRYKVAKRGQDVALRCDPISGHVSLFWYQQALGQGPEFLTYFQNEAQLDKSGLPSDRFFAERPEGSVSTLKIQRTQQEDSAVYLCASSIGTGNTEAFFGQGTRLTVV.

This sequence joins TRBV28 and TRBJ2-3; TRBD2 agrees at 12 bases. The CDR3 covers 16 residues. Trimming took 5 bases from V and 4 from J; bases not matched to a gene: 7. CDR1 and CDR2 from the germline V gene are MDHEN and SYDVKM. This CDR3 reads CASSPTSGRAADTQYF. Here the CDR3 DNA reads TGTGCCAGCAGTCCGACTAGCGGGAGAGCGGCAGATACGCAGTATTTT. Full variable domain (missing parts from reference TRBV28 and TRBJ2-3): DVKVTQSSRYLVKRTGEKVFLECVQDMDHENMFWYRQDPGLGLRLIYFSYDVKMKEKGDIPEGYSVSREKKERFSLILESASTNQTSMYLCASSPTSGRAADTQYFGPGTRLTVL.

The chain couples TRBV27 to TRBJ2-7; D may be TRBD2 (5 bases). Germline CDR1 reads MNHEY; CDR2 reads SMNVEV (reference sequence). The CDR3 spans 15 residues. Between the trimmed V and J ends, which lost 1 base and 1 base, there was a span of 11 bases. CDR3 residues: CASSLLGGSSYEQYF. The CDR3 DNA follows: TGTGCCAGCAGTTTATTGGGCGGGTCTTCCTACGAGCAGTACTTC.

The V gene is TRBV6-5, the J gene TRBJ1-2, with D perhaps TRBD1 (6 bases). CDR3 length: 15 amino acids. V was pared by 0 bases and J by 8 bases, with 16 bases between. Germline-derived CDR1 and CDR2 are MNHEY and SVGAGI. CDR3 DNA: TGTGCCAGCAGTTACTCGAGTGGGGGCGCGAGCGGCTACACCTTC. Amino acids: CASSYSSGGASGYTF.

This clone was detected only once. This chain uses TRBV18 with TRBJ1-5, with TRBD1 identical over 7 bases. The CDR3 length is 15 residues. The germline V gene has CDR1 KGHSH and CDR2 LQKENI. Unmatched junction bases numbered 8, after V lost 3 bases and J lost 6 bases. The CDR3 DNA sequence: TGTGCCAGCTCACCGCAACAGGGGTTGGGTCAGCCCCAGCATTTT. Its protein is CASSPQQGLGQPQHF.

This clone was counted a single time. The chain carries TRBV6-5 and TRBJ1-1, with unresolved D. V was shortened by 0 bases and J by 5 bases, with 4 bases between the two germline ends. Germline V gives CDR1 MNHEY, CDR2 SVGAGI. The CDR3 loop spans 12 amino acids. The CDR3 nucleotides are TGTGCCAGCAGTTACTCGACTACTGAAGCTTTCTTT. Protein product: CASSYSTTEAFF.

The chain recombines TRBV30 with TRBJ2-7, with 13 bases that match TRBD2. The CDR3 length is 17 residues. V dropped 3 bases and J dropped 3; count of bases not matched to a gene: 11. Germline V CDR1 and CDR2: GTSNPN, SVGIG (reference sequence). CDR3 in amino acids: CAWSRLAGGLLLYEQYF. For the CDR3, the DNA is TGTGCCTGGAGCCGACTAGCGGGAGGTCTCCTCCTCTACGAGCAGTACTTC.

The J gene is TRBJ2-3, the V gene TRBV18; D uncertain. This CDR3 contains 13 residues. CDR1 and CDR2 (germline): KGHSH, LQKENI. V was trimmed by 5 bases and J by 5 bases, leaving 11 bases between them. CDR3 amino acids: CASSTNWKDTQYF. CDR3 nucleotides: TGTGCCAGCTCAACTAACTGGAAAGATACGCAGTATTTT.

This sequence joins TRBV30 and TRBJ1-5; TRBD1 matches at 8 bases. The CDR3 sequence is 16 residues long. Trimming took 5 bases from V and 2 from J; bases not matched to a gene: 11. The germline V gene has CDR1 GTSNPN and CDR2 SVGIG (reference sequence). The CDR3 DNA reads TGTGCCTGGCAACAGGGGGAACCACGGGGCAATCAGCCCCAGCATTTT. It yields the protein CAWQQGEPRGNQPQHF.

The gene calls are TRBV11-3 and TRBJ2-7; possibly TRBD2 for D (7 bases). Trimming stripped 6 bases from V and 0 bases from J, with 18 bases between. CDR3 length: 16 amino acids. In germline, CDR1 is SGHNT, CDR2 YENEEA. The CDR3 loop is CASRDTKGGRSYEQYF. The CDR3 DNA sequence: TGTGCCAGCAGGGACACTAAGGGGGGGCGCTCCTACGAGCAGTACTTC.

The CDR3 bases are TGTGCCAGCAGTTTAACAGGGAAGAGCAATCAGCCCCAGCATTTT. As protein: CASSLTGKSNQPQHF. The V gene is TRBV28, the J gene TRBJ1-5, with TRBD1 as a possible D gene (6 bases). Trimming removed 2 bases from V and 1 base from J, with 9 bases in between. Germline V gene lookup returns CDR1 MDHEN and CDR2 SYDVKM. This CDR3 spans 15 amino acids.

The chain couples TRBV19 to TRBJ2-1; 8 positions match TRBD2. The CDR3 covers 15 residues. V trimming: 3 bases; J trimming: 10 bases; junction bases outside the gene matches: 11. From germline, CDR1 is LNHDA and CDR2 SQIVND (reference sequence). In DNA form, the CDR3 reads TGTGCCAGTAGTATCGGGACGGGAGGGCCATGGGAGCAGTTCTTC. Residues: CASSIGTGGPWEQFF.